Listed here are 19 T cell receptor beta chains from one sample, sequenced in a study of blood T cell repertoires in COVID-19. Sequenced by immunoSEQ multiplex PCR; TCRdb stores in-frame clones only, minus some. The sample yields about 250,000 clones, about 83% seen once. The material sequenced was PBMCs or T cells enriched from blood (not recorded which). Receptor source: a woman between 35 and 50 years old who had been exposed to COVID-19.

The chain joins TRBV10-3 to TRBJ2-6, with 7 nucleotides matching TRBD1. This CDR3 region has 16 residues. V lost 11 bases, J lost 0 bases, and 10 bases stayed unmatched. Germline V gene lookup returns CDR1 ENHRY and CDR2 SYGVKD. CDR3 coding DNA: TGTGCCTCAAGGGACAGCTCAAGCTCTGGGGCCAACGTCCTGACTTTC. It yields the protein CASRDSSSSGANVLTF.

The rearrangement joins TRBV25-1 to TRBJ1-2, with TRBD1 identical over 8 bases. Germline loops: CDR1 MGHDK, CDR2 SYGVNS. This CDR3 is 13 amino acids long. Trimming at V came to 5 bases and at J to 6 bases, leaving 5 bases not matched to a gene. CDR3 region: CASSHRGSHGYTF. The CDR3, as DNA: TGTGCCAGCAGTCACAGGGGGAGTCATGGCTACACCTTC.

V and J are TRBV2 and TRBJ2-2; 7 nucleotides match TRBD1. The ends lost 2 bases at V and 0 bases at J; junction bases unmatched: 3. This CDR3 region has 16 residues. Germline-derived CDR1 and CDR2 are SNHLY and FYNNEI. CDR3 DNA sequence: TGTGCCAGCAGTGAAACGGGGACAGCGAACACCGGGGAGCTGTTTTTT. Translating it yields CASSETGTANTGELFF.

This rearrangement joins TRBV28 to TRBJ2-7, with D uncertain. The V gene lost 2 bases and the J gene lost 9 bases, with 17 bases spanning the gap. CDR3 length equals 14 residues. Germline CDR1 reads MDHEN; CDR2 reads SYDVKM. CDR3 DNA: TGTGCCAGCAGTTTAGGTACACTTCCAGAGGTGCAGTACTTC. It translates to CASSLGTLPEVQYF.

The chain links TRBV7-8 to TRBJ1-2, with D perhaps TRBD1 (5 bases). V lost 5 bases, J lost 6 bases, and 13 bases lay in between. The CDR3 totals 13 residues. CDR1 is SGHVS, CDR2 FQNEAQ, per germline. Written as DNA, the CDR3 is TGTGCCAGCAGCCCCTGGGAGGGGAATGGCTACACCTTC. Its protein product is CASSPWEGNGYTF.

The chain is built from TRBV18 and TRBJ1-2; perhaps TRBD1 as D (6 bases). V lost 2 bases, J lost 3 bases, and 13 bases lay in between. Per germline, CDR1 KGHSH and CDR2 LQKENI. The CDR3 loop spans 15 amino acids. The CDR3, as DNA: TGTGCCAGCTCACCAATACAGGGAGCTCACTATGGCTACACCTTC. Its translation: CASSPIQGAHYGYTF.

CDR3 DNA: TGTGCCAGCAGCTTAATGGGTCCAGGGTCGGCAGATACGCAGTATTTT. Its translation: CASSLMGPGSADTQYF. This chain uses TRBV7-3 with TRBJ2-3; perhaps TRBD1 as D (5 bases). The germline gives CDR1 SGHTA, CDR2 FQGTGA. The V and J ends lost 1 base and 4 bases respectively, with 15 bases between them. The CDR3 is made up of 16 amino acids.

The V gene is TRBV7-9, the J gene TRBJ2-6; the D is unclear. V lost 2 bases and J 0 bases, leaving 14 bases between the germline ends. The CDR3 is 18 amino acids. The germline CDR1 and CDR2 sequences are SEHNR and FQNEAQ (reference sequence). The CDR3 spells CASSLSAVSSSGANVLTF. CDR3 coding DNA: TGTGCCAGCAGCTTATCCGCGGTGTCCAGCTCTGGGGCCAACGTCCTGACTTTC.

This clone came up once. J is TRBJ1-1 and V is TRBV19, with 10 bases lining up with TRBD1. Per germline, CDR1 LNHDA and CDR2 SQIVND (reference sequence). The junction had 5 bases not matched to a gene; V was cut back by 2 bases and J by 2 bases. The CDR3 runs to 16 residues. In nucleotides, the CDR3 is TGTGCCAGTAGTATACTGGGACAGGGGATAAACACTGAAGCTTTCTTT. This translates into CASSILGQGINTEAFF.

The genes are TRBV29-1 and TRBJ1-5, with unresolved D. The CDR3 extends over 14 amino acids. CDR1 and CDR2 from the germline V gene are SQVTM and ANQGSEA. V lost 0 bases and J 7 bases, leaving 13 bases between the germline ends. As DNA, the CDR3 is TGCAGCGTTGAAGAGGGCTCGGGAGGACAGCCCCAGCATTTT. This codes for CSVEEGSGGQPQHF.

V and J are TRBV4-3 and TRBJ2-1; D is uncertain. This CDR3 contains 16 residues. Trimming pared 1 base from V and 4 bases from J, leaving 14 bases between. The V gene's germline CDR1 is LGHNA and CDR2 YSLEER. Here the CDR3 DNA reads TGCGCCAGCAGCCAAGCCCACCCTGAAACTTACAATGAGCAGTTCTTC. Translated: CASSQAHPETYNEQFF.

This clone showed up just once. This CDR3 is CAADSVNTEAFF. Written as DNA, the CDR3 is TGTGCTGCGGACAGCGTGAACACTGAAGCTTTCTTT. The rearrangement links TRBV12-3 or TRBV12-4 to TRBJ1-1; TRBD1 might be the D (6 bases). This CDR3 region has 12 residues.

Regarding this clone: Other DNA sequences in the same sample also yield this CDR3. The V gene is TRBV10-1, the J gene TRBJ1-2; 10 positions agree with TRBD1. CDR3 length: 11 residues. J gave up 8 bases and V 6 bases, and 0 bases lay outside the gene matches. CDR1 and CDR2 (germline): WNHNN, SYGVQD (reference sequence). CDR3 nucleotides: TGCGCCAGCAGGACAGGGGGCGGCTACACCTTC. Amino acid sequence: CASRTGGGYTF.

The rearrangement uses TRBV9 and TRBJ1-6, with D hard to call. Germline CDR1 is SGDLS and CDR2 is YYNGEE. Trimming took off 3 bases at V and 1 base at J, with 8 bases between the two ends. This CDR3 has 15 amino acids. The CDR3, as DNA: TGTGCCAGCAGCGATTCGGGATCCTATAATTCACCCCTCCACTTT. This sequence encodes CASSDSGSYNSPLHF.

A word on this clone: The same CDR3 can be traced to other DNA sequences in this sample. The chain has TRBV6-5 and TRBJ1-1; 8 bases map to TRBD1. From germline, CDR1 is MNHEY and CDR2 SVGAGI. CDR3 size: 14 residues. The V segment lost 5 bases and the J segment 4 bases; nucleotides outside the gene matches: 6. CDR3 in amino acids: CASSLQGAGTEAFF. CDR3 bases: TGTGCCAGCAGTCTGCAGGGGGCTGGCACTGAAGCTTTCTTT.

This chain uses TRBV5-1 with TRBJ2-3; 10 positions match TRBD2. This CDR3 contains 16 residues. The germline V gene has CDR1 SGHRS and CDR2 YFSETQ. V shed 3 bases, J shed 2 bases, and the junction held 6 bases outside the gene matches. Written as DNA, the CDR3 is TGCGCCAGCAGCTGGGCTAGCGGGGGACTCACAGATACGCAGTATTTT. Amino acids: CASSWASGGLTDTQYF.

The chain couples TRBV2 to TRBJ1-5, with 7 bases matching TRBD1. Germline CDR1 is SNHLY and CDR2 is FYNNEI. The CDR3 is made up of 15 amino acids. V lost 4 bases, J lost 7 bases, and 10 bases stayed unmatched. CDR3 nucleotides: TGTGCCAGCAGTGGAGGGGGCGCGTTAGGACAGCCCCAGCATTTT. This codes for CASSGGGALGQPQHF.

The rearrangement joins TRBV7-2 to TRBJ1-6; no clear D gene. The CDR3 has 16 residues. V lost 5 bases and J lost 7, with 18 bases in between. Germline V gene data show CDR1 as SGHTA and CDR2 as FQGNSA. The chain's CDR3 is CASSAPSPPGNSPLHF. The CDR3 DNA sequence: TGTGCCAGCAGCGCCCCCAGTCCTCCCGGGAATTCACCCCTCCACTTT. Complete variable domain (other parts from reference TRBV7-2 and TRBJ1-6): GAGVSQSPSNKVTEKGKDVELRCDPISGHTALYWYRQSLGQGLEFLIYFQGNSAPDKSGLPSDRFSAERTGGSVSTLTIQRTQQEDSAVYLCASSAPSPPGNSPLHFGNGTRLTVT.

The rearrangement uses TRBV5-1 and TRBJ2-7; the match to TRBD1 covers 7 bases. Looked up from germline, CDR1 is SGHRS and CDR2 is YFSETQ. The CDR3 length is 13 residues. Trimming cost V 5 bases and J 8 bases; bases outside gene matches: 10. The CDR3 loop is CASRTGTERQQYF. The CDR3 nucleotides read TGCGCCAGCAGAACCGGGACAGAGCGTCAGCAGTACTTC.